The rows below give T cell receptor beta chains drawn from one sample of a study of T cells in Graves' hyperthyroidism and ophthalmopathy. Each CDR3 protein is one row after TCRdb ran MiXCR on the multiplex PCR reads. The table includes fewer than 500,000 distinct CDR3 sequences, approximately 14% detected once. Sequenced material: blood. These TCRs come from a woman aged 25 to 45 with Graves' ophthalmopathy. The CDR3 runs from the conserved cysteine through the conserved F or W. A D gene is named only where the DNA matches it firmly.

d_call	v_call	j_call	cdr3_aa
NA	TRBV7-9	TRBJ2-3	CASSPETGPKTDTQYF
NA	TRBV7-9	TRBJ2-5	CASSSGVGTRGHF
NA	TRBV7-2	TRBJ2-7	CASSLSSYPSEQYF
NA	TRBV6-1	TRBJ2-7	CAIRAKRTYEQYF
NA	TRBV28	TRBJ1-6	CASSFGRSNSPLHF
NA	TRBV7-3	TRBJ1-1	CASSPQGSTEAFF
NA	TRBV27	TRBJ2-2	CASSLFGQGYAGELFF
TRBD2	TRBV19	TRBJ2-3	CASRRESSGVTDTQYF
NA	TRBV7-7	TRBJ2-2	CASSARGAGTGELFF
NA	TRBV6-5	TRBJ2-2	CASSYSSTGELFF
NA	TRBV12-3/TRBV12-4	TRBJ1-2	CASSLAVGAMGYTF
NA	TRBV4-2	TRBJ2-2	CASSQEGTANTGELFF
NA	TRBV20-1	TRBJ2-3	CSARDGAQATQYF
NA	TRBV24-1	TRBJ1-5	CATRRKAGHSNQPQHF
NA	TRBV6-1	TRBJ1-1	CASSVGSGTEAFF
NA	TRBV7-9	TRBJ1-4	CASSLAQTNEKLFF
TRBD2	TRBV6-1	TRBJ2-7	CASSEDKASGYEQYF
TRBD2	TRBV10-2	TRBJ2-5	CASSETERGGETQYF
NA	TRBV5-6	TRBJ1-4	CASSSGPGKLFF
NA	TRBV6-1	TRBJ1-3	CASSKTGSGNTIYF
TRBD2	TRBV24-1	TRBJ2-1	CATSEPGLAGDVNEQFF
NA	TRBV24-1	TRBJ2-1	CATSDLRGPYNEQFF
TRBD1	TRBV5-6	TRBJ2-7	CASSLVSGTGGSEQYF
TRBD1	TRBV7-9	TRBJ2-7	CATGDRGHAYEQYF
NA	TRBV5-4	TRBJ2-1	CASSFEQGRSNEQFF
NA	TRBV27	TRBJ2-7	CASKTPTSEQYF
TRBD2	TRBV7-9	TRBJ2-7	CASSAGTSGAYEQYF